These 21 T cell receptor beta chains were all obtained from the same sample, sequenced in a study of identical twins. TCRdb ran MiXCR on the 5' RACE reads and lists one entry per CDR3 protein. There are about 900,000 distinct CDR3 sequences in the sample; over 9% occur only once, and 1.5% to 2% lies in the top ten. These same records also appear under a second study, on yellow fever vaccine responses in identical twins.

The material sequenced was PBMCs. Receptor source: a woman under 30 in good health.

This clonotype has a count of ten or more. The CDR3 loop reads CASSRFGGTYSNEQFF. The CDR3 region has the DNA TGTGCCAGCAGCCGTTTTGGGGGAACTTACTCCAATGAGCAGTTCTTC. The rearrangement uses TRBV6-1 and TRBJ2-1; D may be TRBD1 or TRBD2 (5 bases each). This CDR3 is 16 amino acids long. Between the trimmed V and J ends, which lost 6 bases and 6 bases, there was a span of 21 bases. Germline V CDR1 and CDR2: MNHNS, SASEGT.

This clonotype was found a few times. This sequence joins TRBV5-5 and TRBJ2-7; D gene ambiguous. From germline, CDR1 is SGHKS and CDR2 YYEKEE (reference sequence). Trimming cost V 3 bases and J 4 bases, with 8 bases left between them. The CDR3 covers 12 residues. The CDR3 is CASSSPHYEQYV. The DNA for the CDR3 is TGTGCCAGCAGCTCCCCCCATTACGAGCAGTACGTC.

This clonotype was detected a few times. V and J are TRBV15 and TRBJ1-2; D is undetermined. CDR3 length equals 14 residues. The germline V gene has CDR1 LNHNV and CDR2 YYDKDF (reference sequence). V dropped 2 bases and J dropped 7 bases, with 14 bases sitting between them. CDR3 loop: CATSRRPAASGYTF. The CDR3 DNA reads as TGTGCCACCAGCAGACGCCCCGCGGCTTCTGGCTACACCTTC.

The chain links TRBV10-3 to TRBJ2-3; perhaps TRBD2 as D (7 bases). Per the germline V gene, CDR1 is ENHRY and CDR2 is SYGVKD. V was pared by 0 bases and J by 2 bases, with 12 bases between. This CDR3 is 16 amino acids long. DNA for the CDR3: TGTGCCATCAGTGAGTCGCCGGGGGGCACCACAGATACGCAGTATTTT. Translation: CAISESPGGTTDTQYF.

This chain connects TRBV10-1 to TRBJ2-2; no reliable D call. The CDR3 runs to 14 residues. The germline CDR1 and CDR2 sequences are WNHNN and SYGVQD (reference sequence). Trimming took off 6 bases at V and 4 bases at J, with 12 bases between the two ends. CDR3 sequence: CASRSQVSTGELFF. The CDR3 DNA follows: TGCGCCAGCAGATCGCAGGTTTCCACCGGGGAGCTGTTTTTT.

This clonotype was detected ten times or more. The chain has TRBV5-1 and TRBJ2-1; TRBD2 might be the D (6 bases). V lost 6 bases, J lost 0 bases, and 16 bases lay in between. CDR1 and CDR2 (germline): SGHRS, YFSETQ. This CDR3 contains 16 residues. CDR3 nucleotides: TGCGCCAGCACCTTCGGGAGCGCCAGCTCCTACAATGAGCAGTTCTTC. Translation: CASTFGSASSYNEQFF.

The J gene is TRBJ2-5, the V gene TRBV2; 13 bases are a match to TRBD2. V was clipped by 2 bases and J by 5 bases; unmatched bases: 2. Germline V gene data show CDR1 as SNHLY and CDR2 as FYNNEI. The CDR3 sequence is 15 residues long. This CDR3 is CASSEPTSGGETQYF. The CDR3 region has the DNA TGTGCCAGCAGTGAACCGACTAGCGGGGGGGAGACCCAGTACTTC. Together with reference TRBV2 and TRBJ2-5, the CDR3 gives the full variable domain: EPEVTQTPSHQVTQMGQEVILRCVPISNHLYFYWYRQILGQKVEFLVSFYNNEISEKSEIFDDQFSVERPDGSNFTLKIRSTKLEDSAMYFCASSEPTSGGETQYFGPGTRLLVL.

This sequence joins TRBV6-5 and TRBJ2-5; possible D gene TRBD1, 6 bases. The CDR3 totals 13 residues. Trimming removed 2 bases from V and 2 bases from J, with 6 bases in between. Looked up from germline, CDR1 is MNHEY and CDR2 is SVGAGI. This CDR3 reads CASSYRGQETQYF. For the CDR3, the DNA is TGTGCCAGCAGTTACAGGGGGCAAGAGACCCAGTACTTC.

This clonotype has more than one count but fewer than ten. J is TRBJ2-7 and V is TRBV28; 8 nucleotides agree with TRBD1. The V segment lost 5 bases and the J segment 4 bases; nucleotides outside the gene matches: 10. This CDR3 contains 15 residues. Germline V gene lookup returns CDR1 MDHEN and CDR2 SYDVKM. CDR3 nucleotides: TGTGCCAGCAGTGGTAGGGACAGGCTGAGGTACGAGCAGTACGTC. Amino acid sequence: CASSGRDRLRYEQYV.

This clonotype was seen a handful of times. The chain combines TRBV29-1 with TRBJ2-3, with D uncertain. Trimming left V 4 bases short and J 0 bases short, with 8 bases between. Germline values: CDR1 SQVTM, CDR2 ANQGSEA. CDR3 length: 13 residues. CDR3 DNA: TGCAGCGTTGGTCCTACTAGCACAGATACGCAGTATTTT. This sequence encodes CSVGPTSTDTQYF.

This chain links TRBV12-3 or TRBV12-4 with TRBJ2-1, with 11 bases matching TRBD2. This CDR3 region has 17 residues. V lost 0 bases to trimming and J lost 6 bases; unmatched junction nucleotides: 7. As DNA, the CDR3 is TGTGCCAGCAGTTTAGCCCCACTAGCGGGGGCGATCAATGAGCAGTTCTTC. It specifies CASSLAPLAGAINEQFF.

As DNA, the CDR3 is TGTGCCAGCAGCCCCCCCGGCGAATATGAGCAGTTCTTC. The encoded protein is CASSPPGEYEQFF. The chain joins TRBV7-3 to TRBJ2-1; D not resolved. CDR1 SGHTA and CDR2 FQGTGA come from the germline V gene. Trimming removed 5 bases from V and 8 bases from J, with 13 bases in between. CDR3 size: 13 residues.

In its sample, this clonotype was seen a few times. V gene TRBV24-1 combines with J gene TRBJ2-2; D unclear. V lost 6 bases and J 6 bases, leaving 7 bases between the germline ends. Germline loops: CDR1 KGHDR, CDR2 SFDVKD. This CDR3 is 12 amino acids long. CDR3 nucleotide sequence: TGTGCCACCAGTCGAGGATCCGGGGAGCTGTTTTTT. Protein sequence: CATSRGSGELFF.

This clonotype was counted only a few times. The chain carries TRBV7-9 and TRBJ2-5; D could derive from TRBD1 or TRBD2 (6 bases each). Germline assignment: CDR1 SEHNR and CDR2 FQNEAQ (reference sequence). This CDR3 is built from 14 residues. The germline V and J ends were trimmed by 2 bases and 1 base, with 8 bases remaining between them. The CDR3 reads CASSLRGVQETQYF. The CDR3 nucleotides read TGTGCCAGCAGCTTAAGGGGGGTCCAAGAGACCCAGTACTTC.

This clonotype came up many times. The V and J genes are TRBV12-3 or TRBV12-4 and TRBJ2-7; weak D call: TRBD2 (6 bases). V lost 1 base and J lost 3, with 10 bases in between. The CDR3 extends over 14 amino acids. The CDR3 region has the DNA TGTGCCAGCAGTTTAGTCGGCGGGGACTACGAGCAGTACTTC. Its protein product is CASSLVGGDYEQYF.

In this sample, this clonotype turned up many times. The CDR3 DNA follows: TGTGCCAGCAGCTTATCCTGGGGGAACGAGCAGTACTTC. Encoded protein: CASSLSWGNEQYF. This chain uses TRBV7-7 with TRBJ2-7; the D call may be TRBD1 or TRBD2 (5 bases each). CDR1 and CDR2 from the germline V gene are SSHAT and FNYEAQ (reference sequence). Trimming pared 2 bases from V and 5 bases from J, leaving 10 bases between. CDR3 length: 13 residues.

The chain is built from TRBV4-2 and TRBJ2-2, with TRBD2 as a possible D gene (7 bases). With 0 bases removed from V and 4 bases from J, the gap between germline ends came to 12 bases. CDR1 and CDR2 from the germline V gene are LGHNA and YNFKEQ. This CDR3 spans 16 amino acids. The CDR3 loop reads CASSQDPGGRTGELFF. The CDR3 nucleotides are TGTGCCAGCAGCCAAGACCCCGGGGGGCGCACCGGGGAGCTGTTTTTT.

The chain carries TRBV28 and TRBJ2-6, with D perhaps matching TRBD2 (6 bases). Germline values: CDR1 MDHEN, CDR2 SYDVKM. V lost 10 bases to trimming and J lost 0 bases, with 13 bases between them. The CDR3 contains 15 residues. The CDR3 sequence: CATLPGGSGANVLTF. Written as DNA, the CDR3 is TGTGCCACCCTACCCGGGGGCTCTGGGGCCAACGTCCTGACTTTC.

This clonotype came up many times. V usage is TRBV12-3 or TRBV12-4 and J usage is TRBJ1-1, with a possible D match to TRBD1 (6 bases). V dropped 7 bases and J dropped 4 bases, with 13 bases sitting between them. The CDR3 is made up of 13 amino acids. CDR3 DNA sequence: TGTGCCAGCACCAGGGGTAGAGTCACTGAAGCTTTCTTT. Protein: CASTRGRVTEAFF.

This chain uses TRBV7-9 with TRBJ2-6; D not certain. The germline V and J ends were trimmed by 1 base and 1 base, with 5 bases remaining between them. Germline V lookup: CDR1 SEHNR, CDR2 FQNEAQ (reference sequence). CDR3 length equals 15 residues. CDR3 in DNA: TGTGCCAGCAGCTTAGTGGAATCTGGGGCCAACGTCCTGACTTTC. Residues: CASSLVESGANVLTF.

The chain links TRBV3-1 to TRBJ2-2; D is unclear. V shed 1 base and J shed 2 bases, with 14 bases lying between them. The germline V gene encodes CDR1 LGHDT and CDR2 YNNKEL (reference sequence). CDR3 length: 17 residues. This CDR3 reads CASSQASLTANTGELFF. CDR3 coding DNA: TGTGCCAGCAGCCAAGCCTCCCTCACAGCTAACACCGGGGAGCTGTTTTTT.